This TCR beta chain was documented in a study of blood T cell repertoires in COVID-19. Across the whole study: Both acute and convalescent COVID-19 samples were obtained from the United States, Italy and Spain. Sample material is recorded as cDNA or gDNA derived from T cells, B-cell-depleted T cells, or PBMCs.

The V segment lost 2 bases and the J segment 6 bases; nucleotides outside the gene matches: 2. CDR3 length: 14 residues. The V gene's germline CDR1 is MDHEN and CDR2 SYDVKM. Authors' data handling: Amplified reference gene primers provided the basis for estimating nucleated cell counts. The protocol was immunoSEQ multiplex PCR, while the TCRdb copy is restricted to in-frame clones and leaves out a portion. V, J and clone size derive from that table, while D and trimming were established from the DNA sequence. This table holds over 130,000 clones, roughly 85% found once. The J gene is TRBJ2-1, the V gene TRBV28, with 9 bases matching TRBD2. The sequence derives from a man over 45 with acute or convalescent COVID-19. The sample consisted of peripheral blood. The CDR3 is CASSLAGGPNEQFF. CDR3 DNA: TGTGCCAGCAGTTTAGCGGGAGGGCCCAATGAGCAGTTCTTC.